The 24 T cell receptor beta chains presented below share a single source sample, sequenced in a study of OX40 agonist ivuxolimab in advanced cancers. Sequencing was performed with immunoSEQ multiplex PCR; in TCRdb, only in-frame clones are kept and a portion is missing. The sample records 90,000 to 120,000 clones, 90% being singletons. The source material was CD4+ or CD8+ T cells sorted from blood, sampled in a trial of the OX40 agonist ivuxolimab. These receptors all come from an adult with an advanced solid tumor such as melanoma, head and neck, liver or kidney cancer.

The chain links TRBV5-1 to TRBJ2-4; no firm D call. The length of the CDR3 is 14 residues. Germline CDR1 and CDR2: SGHRS and YFSETQ. The V and J ends lost 0 bases and 4 bases respectively, with 8 bases between them. CDR3 DNA: TGCGCCAGCAGCTTGGAAGGGTCTAAAAACATTCAGTACTTC. Protein: CASSLEGSKNIQYF.

The rearrangement joins TRBV28 to TRBJ2-5; D not resolved. Germline lookup yields CDR1 MDHEN and CDR2 SYDVKM. The CDR3 runs 11 residues. V shed 6 bases and J shed 4 bases, with 6 bases lying between them. The CDR3 loop reads CASSLGETQYF. Here the CDR3 DNA reads TGTGCCAGCAGCCTAGGAGAGACCCAGTACTTC. Complete variable domain (other parts from reference TRBV28 and TRBJ2-5): DVKVTQSSRYLVKRTGEKVFLECVQDMDHENMFWYRQDPGLGLRLIYFSYDVKMKEKGDIPEGYSVSREKKERFSLILESASTNQTSMYLCASSLGETQYFGPGTRLLVL.

This clone was recorded only once. The chain employs TRBV7-9 and TRBJ2-7; a weak D match, TRBD1 (6 bases). Germline-derived CDR1 and CDR2 are SEHNR and FQNEAQ (reference sequence). Deletions cut 3 bases from V and 0 bases from J, with 9 bases between. The CDR3 sequence is 14 residues long. CDR3 coding DNA: TGTGCCAGCAGCTTGAGCAGGGGCTCCTACGAGCAGTACTTC. Encoded protein: CASSLSRGSYEQYF.

J is TRBJ2-7 and V is TRBV6-5, with a weak D call TRBD1 (5 bases). This CDR3 is 12 amino acids long. Germline values: CDR1 MNHEY, CDR2 SVGAGI. The CDR3, as DNA: TGTGTAGTTGGGGCAGGGAACTACGAGCAGTACTTC. It is translated as CVVGAGNYEQYF.

The gene calls are TRBV7-8 and TRBJ2-3, with D unresolved. Trimming stripped 4 bases from V and 6 bases from J, with 11 bases between. The V gene's germline CDR1 is SGHVS and CDR2 FQNEAQ. This CDR3 contains 13 residues. This chain's CDR3 is CASSSTGWDTQYF. CDR3 nucleotide sequence: TGTGCCAGCAGCTCCACCGGGTGGGATACGCAGTATTTT.

This chain links TRBV7-3 with TRBJ2-7; D gene ambiguous. V dropped 2 bases and J dropped 3 bases, with 26 bases sitting between them. Germline V gene data show CDR1 as SGHTA and CDR2 as FQGTGA. The CDR3 has 19 residues. The CDR3 region has the DNA TGTGCCAGCAGCTTACCGAGAGAGGTGGGAAGACCACTAAACTACGAGCAGTACTTC. It translates to CASSLPREVGRPLNYEQYF.

This clone appeared a single time. The chain uses TRBV7-2 and TRBJ2-1; D is ambiguous. The V gene lost 4 bases and the J gene lost 13 bases, with 14 bases spanning the gap. The germline CDR1 and CDR2 sequences are SGHTA and FQGNSA. CDR3 size: 12 residues. CDR3 residues: CASSSPGRDQFF. The CDR3 bases are TGTGCCAGCAGCTCCCCGGGCCGAGATCAGTTCTTC.

The rearrangement uses TRBV5-1 and TRBJ2-7, with TRBD2 matching over 11 bases. After removal of 4 bases from V and 3 bases from J, the junction contained 6 bases not matched to a gene. This CDR3 has 15 amino acids. CDR1 and CDR2 from the germline V gene are SGHRS and YFSETQ. This CDR3 reads CASSHGTSGVYEQYF. CDR3 nucleotide sequence: TGCGCCAGCAGCCACGGGACTAGCGGAGTCTACGAGCAGTACTTC. Supplemented by reference TRBV5-1 and TRBJ2-7, the full variable domain reads KAGVTQTPRYLIKTRGQQVTLSCSPISGHRSVSWYQQTPGQGLQFLFEYFSETQRNKGNFPGRFSGRQFSNSRSEMNVSTLELGDSALYLCASSHGTSGVYEQYFGPGTRLTVT.

V and J are TRBV28 and TRBJ1-3, with 7 bases matching TRBD1. Germline V gives CDR1 MDHEN, CDR2 SYDVKM. The ends lost 6 bases at V and 0 bases at J; junction bases unmatched: 5. There are 15 residues in the CDR3. CDR3 coding DNA: TGTGCCAGCAGGCCACAGGGGAGCTCTGGAAACACCATATATTTT. The encoded protein is CASRPQGSSGNTIYF.

This chain's CDR3 is CASSVSVQGVGEKLFF. CDR3 DNA: TGCGCCAGCAGCGTTTCTGTTCAAGGTGTAGGTGAAAAACTGTTTTTT. The chain combines TRBV5-1 with TRBJ1-4, with D unresolved. CDR1 is SGHRS, CDR2 YFSETQ, per germline. This CDR3 comprises 16 residues. Trimming removed 4 bases at V and 7 bases at J, with 20 bases between.

This sequence joins TRBV5-5 and TRBJ2-1; D perhaps matches TRBD2 (5 bases). The ends were cut back, 2 bases at V and 10 bases at J, with 19 bases in the middle. This CDR3 has 15 residues. Looked up from germline, CDR1 is SGHKS and CDR2 is YYEKEE (reference sequence). The CDR3 region has the DNA TGTGCCAGCAGCTTCCAATTGGGAGCCGGGTACGAGCAGTTCTTC. This sequence encodes CASSFQLGAGYEQFF.

The chain joins TRBV4-2 to TRBJ2-7, with D perhaps matching TRBD2 (5 bases). This CDR3 contains 15 residues. Trimming stripped 4 bases from V and 3 bases from J, with 16 bases between. In germline, CDR1 is LGHNA, CDR2 YNFKEQ. CDR3 sequence: CASSPNRGRNYEQYF. CDR3 sequence (DNA): TGTGCCAGCAGCCCCAATCGAGGGCGGAACTACGAGCAGTACTTC.

Here the CDR3 DNA reads TGTGCCAGTAGTATCAGCGCGGGAGCTGTACAAGAGACCCAGTACTTC. The encoded protein is CASSISAGAVQETQYF. The gene calls are TRBV19 and TRBJ2-5, with 7 bases aligning to TRBD2. Germline lookup yields CDR1 LNHDA and CDR2 SQIVND (reference sequence). Trimming cost V 3 bases and J 2 bases; bases outside gene matches: 9. The CDR3 extends over 16 amino acids.

The chain joins TRBV5-6 to TRBJ2-5, with 7 positions matching TRBD1. Trimming took 3 bases from V and 5 from J; bases not matched to a gene: 4. The CDR3 totals 13 residues. Germline V gene sequence: CDR1 SGHDT, CDR2 YYEEEE. CDR3 bases: TGTGCCAGCAGCTGGGGACAGACGGAGACCCAGTACTTC. This encodes CASSWGQTETQYF.

This clone has more than one count but fewer than ten. The gene calls are TRBV9 and TRBJ2-7; tentative D call: TRBD2 (5 bases). The CDR3 totals 15 residues. Germline CDR1 is SGDLS and CDR2 is YYNGEE. V gave up 0 bases and J gave up 0 bases, with 10 bases separating them. CDR3 sequence (DNA): TGTGCCAGCAGCGTAGCTCCCGAGGGCTCCTACGAGCAGTACTTC. Its translation is CASSVAPEGSYEQYF.

In this sample, this clone turned up a few times. This chain connects TRBV4-3 to TRBJ2-7; 7 bases line up with TRBD1. This CDR3 contains 15 residues. Germline CDR1 is LGHNA and CDR2 is YSLEER. The V and J ends lost 2 bases and 2 bases, in that order; junction bases with no gene match: 6. The CDR3 nucleotides read TGCGCCAGCAGCCAACAGGACAGGACGACCTACGAGCAGTACTTC. Its translation: CASSQQDRTTYEQYF.

The rearrangement uses TRBV5-4 and TRBJ2-7; no clear D gene. Germline V CDR1 and CDR2: SGHNT, YYREEE (reference sequence). Trimming cost V 2 bases and J 3 bases, with 12 bases left between them. CDR3 size: 14 residues. The CDR3 sequence: CASSFFRDDYEQYF. CDR3 sequence (DNA): TGTGCCAGCAGCTTTTTCAGAGACGACTACGAGCAGTACTTC.

The V and J genes are TRBV21-1 and TRBJ2-7; the D call in the table, TRBD1, was not verified against the DNA. TRBV21-1 is a pseudogene. The CDR3 length is 16 residues. This CDR3 is CASSKKVGTVPYEQYF. The CDR3 bases are TGTGCCAGCAGCAAAAAAGTTGGGACAGTACCCTACGAGCAGTACTTC.

The gene calls are TRBV5-6 and TRBJ2-1; D is possibly TRBD1 or TRBD2 (5 bases each). The V end was cut by 1 base, the J end by 6 bases, with 11 bases between. Germline loops: CDR1 SGHDT, CDR2 YYEEEE. This CDR3 spans 14 amino acids. CDR3 DNA sequence: TGTGCCAGCAGCTTGAGGGACGTGGGCAATGAGCAGTTCTTC. Translating it yields CASSLRDVGNEQFF.

This chain links TRBV5-1 with TRBJ1-4; 7 nucleotides line up with TRBD1. The CDR3 is 16 amino acids. Germline assignment: CDR1 SGHRS and CDR2 YFSETQ. Trimming removed 5 bases from V and 6 bases from J; junction bases left unmatched: 13. CDR3 in amino acids: CASRTDRVGGDEKLFF. The CDR3 DNA reads as TGCGCCAGCAGAACAGACAGGGTGGGTGGGGATGAAAAACTGTTTTTT.

V is TRBV28 and J is TRBJ2-7; possible D gene TRBD2, 5 bases. This CDR3 contains 12 residues. The V and J ends lost 7 bases and 1 base respectively, with 8 bases between them. The germline V gene encodes CDR1 MDHEN and CDR2 SYDVKM. DNA of the CDR3: TGTGCCAGCATCGGGGAATCCTACGAGCAGTACTTC. Protein: CASIGESYEQYF.

The chain employs TRBV30 and TRBJ2-3; D remains ambiguous. The germline V gene encodes CDR1 GTSNPN and CDR2 SVGIG (reference sequence). Trimming took off 2 bases at V and 2 bases at J, with 5 bases between the two ends. This CDR3 is 12 amino acids long. This CDR3 is CAWSPITDTQYF. In DNA, the CDR3 is TGTGCCTGGAGTCCCATCACAGATACGCAGTATTTT.

The J gene is TRBJ2-3, the V gene TRBV2; D ambiguous. The V and J ends lost 7 bases and 3 bases respectively, with 11 bases between them. This CDR3 contains 13 residues. The germline V gene encodes CDR1 SNHLY and CDR2 FYNNEI. The CDR3 DNA follows: TGTGCCAGCAACCTCCTGGGTACAGATACGCAGTATTTT. The encoded protein is CASNLLGTDTQYF.

The gene calls are TRBV11-3 and TRBJ2-3; D may be TRBD2 (5 bases). Germline CDR1 reads SGHNT; CDR2 reads YENEEA. There are 15 residues in the CDR3. Trimming took 0 bases from V and 2 from J, leaving 9 bases between them. The chain's CDR3 is CASSLDHGVTDTQYF. The CDR3 DNA reads TGTGCCAGCAGCTTAGATCACGGGGTCACAGATACGCAGTATTTT.